Shown below are 28 T cell receptor beta chains from a single sample sequenced in a study of PD-1 blockade in classical Hodgkin lymphoma. Time point noted: newly diagnosed, previously untreated cHL patient sample. Here immunoSEQ multiplex PCR was the method, and the copy in TCRdb shows in-frame clones only, minus some. The repertoire has 70,000 or so clones, approximately 93% of them found once; the top ten carry about 2.6%. Sequencing was performed on peripheral blood mononuclear cells (PBMCs). These TCRs come from a human donor with classical Hodgkin lymphoma.

Only one count was recorded for this clone. This sequence joins TRBV10-3 and TRBJ1-5, with TRBD1 matching over 8 bases. Germline V lookup: CDR1 ENHRY, CDR2 SYGVKD. This CDR3 region has 15 residues. Trimming at V came to 6 bases and at J to 8 bases, leaving 12 bases not matched to a gene. CDR3 nucleotides: TGTGCCATCAGCAGAGGACAGGGCGTAGATAAGCCCCAGCATTTT. It yields the protein CAISRGQGVDKPQHF.

The V and J genes are TRBV29-1 and TRBJ1-3; no reliable D call. Trimming cost V 7 bases and J 4 bases, with 17 bases left between them. The length of the CDR3 is 14 residues. Per the germline V gene, CDR1 is SQVTM and CDR2 is ANQGSEA. CDR3 bases: TGCAGCGGATTAAAACGAGGGCGCGGAAACACCATATATTTT. Amino acids: CSGLKRGRGNTIYF.

A word on this clone: The germline gene is not matched at one end of the junction; a read error may be the cause. The chain has TRBV4-3 and TRBJ2-5, with 11 bases identical to TRBD2. The CDR3 covers 17 residues. From germline, CDR1 is LGHNA and CDR2 YSLEER. CDR3 sequence: CASSKDTSGSNQETQYF. The CDR3 nucleotides read TGCGCCAGCAGCAAAGACACTAGCGGGAGTAACCAAGAGACCCAGTACTTC.

The chain uses TRBV7-2 and TRBJ1-2, with D unresolved. This CDR3 spans 15 amino acids. The germline V gene has CDR1 SGHTA and CDR2 FQGNSA. Trimming took off 2 bases at V and 7 bases at J, with 17 bases between the two ends. As DNA, the CDR3 is TGTGCCAGCAGCTTATCTTTAATAGAGCGAGGTGGCTACACCTTC. This gives the protein CASSLSLIERGGYTF.

In DNA, the CDR3 is TGTGCCAGCAGTTACTCGGGGCGGGGGCACAATGAGCAGTTCTTC. Translated, it gives CASSYSGRGHNEQFF. This chain links TRBV6-5 with TRBJ2-1, with D perhaps TRBD2 (7 bases). V lost 0 bases to trimming and J lost 5 bases, with 11 bases between them. The CDR3 has 15 residues. Germline V gene data show CDR1 as MNHEY and CDR2 as SVGAGI.

This clone was observed a few times. The chain recombines TRBV11-2 with TRBJ2-3; D perhaps matches TRBD2 (5 bases). V was shortened by 5 bases and J by 6 bases, with 15 bases between the two germline ends. Per the germline V gene, CDR1 is SGHAT and CDR2 is FQNNGV. The CDR3 is 14 residues long. The CDR3 sequence: CASSQDSIGDTQYF. The CDR3 nucleotides read TGTGCCAGCAGCCAGGACTCCATAGGGGATACGCAGTATTTT. The whole variable domain, remainder taken from reference TRBV11-2 and TRBJ2-3, is EAGVAQSPRYKIIEKRQSVAFWCNPISGHATLYWYQQILGQGPKLLIQFQNNGVVDDSQLPKDRFSAERLKGVDSTLKIQPAKLEDSAVYLCASSQDSIGDTQYFGPGTRLTVL.

CDR3 nucleotides: TGTGCCAGCAGCTTAGCGGGAGCGAGGTCCTACAATGAGCAGTTCTTC. This sequence encodes CASSLAGARSYNEQFF. The J gene is TRBJ2-1, the V gene TRBV9; 9 nucleotides match TRBD2. CDR3 length: 16 amino acids. Trimming cost V 4 bases and J 1 base; bases outside gene matches: 6. Germline CDR1 and CDR2: SGDLS and YYNGEE.

The chain recombines TRBV6-1 with TRBJ2-1; D remains unclear. The CDR3 covers 14 residues. The germline gives CDR1 MNHNS, CDR2 SASEGT. Trimming pared 3 bases from V and 3 bases from J, leaving 9 bases between. The CDR3 sequence is CASSDLAHYNEQFF. Here the CDR3 DNA reads TGTGCCAGCAGTGATTTGGCTCACTACAATGAGCAGTTCTTC.

This clone was found a few times. The chain recombines TRBV5-1 with TRBJ1-2, with a tentative D call TRBD1 (5 bases). The CDR3 is made up of 14 amino acids. With 2 bases removed from V and 7 bases from J, the gap between germline ends came to 15 bases. Germline values: CDR1 SGHRS, CDR2 YFSETQ. CDR3: CASSFQGLESGYTF. In DNA, the CDR3 is TGCGCCAGCAGCTTTCAGGGCTTGGAGAGTGGCTACACCTTC.

The gene calls are TRBV5-1 and TRBJ1-4; tentatively, D is TRBD1 (6 bases). Looked up from germline, CDR1 is SGHRS and CDR2 is YFSETQ. The CDR3 is 14 amino acids. The germline V and J ends were trimmed by 4 bases and 12 bases, with 19 bases remaining between them. DNA of the CDR3: TGCGCCAGCAGCACCGGGACGCCGAGGGGGGAACTGTTTTTT. It specifies CASSTGTPRGELFF.

The chain recombines TRBV5-1 with TRBJ1-1; no firm D call. This CDR3 is 13 amino acids long. Trimming took off 2 bases at V and 8 bases at J, with 13 bases between the two ends. Germline V gene data show CDR1 as SGHRS and CDR2 as YFSETQ. CDR3 in amino acids: CASSFVETSEAFF. CDR3 in DNA: TGCGCCAGCAGCTTTGTGGAGACTTCCGAAGCTTTCTTT.

This clone has only one observation. The chain uses TRBV10-2 and TRBJ2-1; TRBD2 matches at 13 bases. The CDR3 loop spans 15 amino acids. J lost 6 bases, V lost 6 bases, and 5 bases had no gene match. Germline lookup yields CDR1 WSHSY and CDR2 SAAADI. The chain's CDR3 is CASRPRTSGSNEQFF. Written as DNA, the CDR3 is TGCGCCAGCAGGCCCCGGACTAGCGGGAGCAATGAGCAGTTCTTC.

With regard to this clone: The conserved phenylalanine or tryptophan is not found at the CDR3 terminus, so this likely reflects a read error. Because the CDR3's place on the DNA is in doubt, the DNA is left out and the CDR3 is given as listed by TCRdb. The chain couples TRBV5-8 to TRBJ1-1. CDR1 SGHTS and CDR2 YDEGEE come from the germline V gene. Inclusive of both ends, the CDR3 amounts to 8 amino acids. CDR3 loop: CASSLDGG.

The rearrangement links TRBV4-1 to TRBJ2-3, with D perhaps TRBD1 (6 bases). This CDR3 contains 16 residues. The germline V gene has CDR1 MGHRA and CDR2 YSYEKL. V gave up 1 base and J gave up 4 bases, with 15 bases separating them. The CDR3 DNA is TGCGCCAGCAGCCAAGGGGTACAGGGAAGGGCAGATACGCAGTATTTT. This sequence encodes CASSQGVQGRADTQYF.

J is TRBJ1-2 and V is TRBV29-1; TRBD1 is a possible D gene (6 bases). Germline V lookup: CDR1 SQVTM, CDR2 ANQGSEA. The CDR3 length is 12 residues. In DNA form, the CDR3 reads TGCAGGGGCGGAGGGGGAGCCTATGGCTACACCTTC. Protein sequence: CRGGGGAYGYTF.

The V and J genes are TRBV30 and TRBJ2-3, with 7 bases identical to TRBD1. Germline loops: CDR1 GTSNPN, CDR2 SVGIG (reference sequence). Trimming cost V 2 bases and J 3 bases; bases outside gene matches: 8. The CDR3 has 15 residues. Written as DNA, the CDR3 is TGTGCCTGGAGTAATGGGCAGGGGGAGACAGATACGCAGTATTTT. Its protein is CAWSNGQGETDTQYF.

V and J are TRBV4-1 and TRBJ2-4; 7 positions agree with TRBD2. The V segment lost 7 bases and the J segment 3 bases; nucleotides outside the gene matches: 6. Looked up from germline, CDR1 is MGHRA and CDR2 is YSYEKL. This CDR3 is built from 14 residues. The CDR3 protein is CASKEAGHKNIQYF. The CDR3 DNA sequence: TGCGCCAGCAAAGAAGCGGGGCACAAAAACATTCAGTACTTC.

The V and J genes are TRBV7-3 and TRBJ1-2; 7 positions agree with TRBD1. The CDR3 has 14 residues. CDR1 SGHTA and CDR2 FQGTGA come from the germline V gene. V lost 5 bases, J lost 4 bases, and 7 bases stayed unmatched. CDR3 protein: CASSPGAGGYGYTF. The CDR3 nucleotides read TGTGCCAGCAGCCCCGGGGCAGGGGGCTATGGCTACACCTTC.

The V and J genes are TRBV7-2 and TRBJ2-5; 7 bases align to TRBD1. V gave up 3 bases and J gave up 2 bases; unmatched junction bases: 3. The CDR3 loop spans 14 amino acids. Germline CDR1 is SGHTA and CDR2 is FQGNSA. CDR3 in amino acids: CASSFSGGQETQYF. The CDR3 nucleotides are TGTGCCAGCAGCTTCTCAGGGGGACAAGAGACCCAGTACTTC.

This clone occurred once. The chain carries TRBV7-9 and TRBJ1-3, with D perhaps matching TRBD1 (5 bases). The CDR3 has 15 amino acids. In germline, CDR1 is SEHNR, CDR2 FQNEAQ (reference sequence). Trimming left V 5 bases short and J 1 base short, with 12 bases between. The CDR3 sequence is CASSVSGTSGNTIYF. The CDR3 nucleotides are TGTGCCAGCAGCGTCTCAGGGACTTCTGGAAACACCATATATTTT.

The V gene is TRBV27, the J gene TRBJ1-1, with D uncertain. CDR1 and CDR2 (germline): MNHEY, SMNVEV (reference sequence). The CDR3 totals 16 residues. The V end was cut by 6 bases, the J end by 4 bases, with 21 bases between. Here the CDR3 reads CASSPRRLREGTEAFF. The CDR3 nucleotides are TGTGCCAGCAGCCCCCGTCGACTGAGGGAAGGCACTGAAGCTTTCTTT.

CDR3 bases: TGTGCCAGCAGCTCGGGCACAGGGGTAGCTTACGAGCAGTACTTC. It encodes CASSSGTGVAYEQYF. The V gene is TRBV5-6, the J gene TRBJ2-7, with 7 nucleotides matching TRBD1. The CDR3 has 15 residues. Per germline, CDR1 SGHDT and CDR2 YYEEEE. Trimming took 3 bases from V and 4 from J; bases not matched to a gene: 10.

The chain employs TRBV10-2 and TRBJ2-5; 7 nucleotides align to TRBD2. Germline V gene lookup returns CDR1 WSHSY and CDR2 SAAADI. This CDR3 region has 14 residues. Trimming cost V 6 bases and J 4 bases; bases outside gene matches: 8. CDR3 residues: CASRDAGVGETQYF. CDR3 nucleotide sequence: TGCGCCAGCAGGGACGCGGGAGTCGGAGAGACCCAGTACTTC.

This sequence joins TRBV2 and TRBJ1-3; D remains unclear. CDR1 and CDR2 (germline): SNHLY, FYNNEI. V was cut by 4 bases and J by 4 bases, with 5 bases left in between. This CDR3 has 12 amino acids. The CDR3 loop is CASSVQGNTIYF. CDR3 bases: TGTGCCAGCAGTGTCCAGGGAAACACCATATATTTT.

The chain is built from TRBV5-4 and TRBJ2-3; D call uncertain. Germline-derived CDR1 and CDR2 are SGHNT and YYREEE (reference sequence). CDR3 size: 12 residues. The V gene lost 1 base and the J gene lost 4 bases, with 4 bases spanning the gap. The CDR3 DNA is TGTGCCAGCAGCTTGACCCCAGATACGCAGTATTTT. Translation gives CASSLTPDTQYF.

CDR3 sequence: CASSPRRGNYNEQFF. In nucleotides, the CDR3 is TGTGCCAGCAGTCCCCGGAGGGGCAATTACAATGAGCAGTTCTTC. This chain joins TRBV6-5 and TRBJ2-1, with D perhaps matching TRBD2 (6 bases). The germline gives CDR1 MNHEY, CDR2 SVGAGI. Deletions cut 5 bases from V and 4 bases from J, with 15 bases between. The CDR3 consists of 15 residues.

The chain employs TRBV11-2 and TRBJ2-2; unclear D gene. The V end lost 0 bases, the J end lost 4 bases, and 3 bases lay between the germline ends. This CDR3 region has 13 residues. CDR1 SGHAT and CDR2 FQNNGV come from the germline V gene. As DNA, the CDR3 is TGTGCCAGCAGCTTAGATCCCACCGGGGAGCTGTTTTTT. It codes for CASSLDPTGELFF.

The J gene is TRBJ1-1, the V gene TRBV6-6, with TRBD1 matching 7 bases. The CDR3 has 14 residues. Trimming at V came to 4 bases and at J to 4 bases, leaving 6 bases not matched to a gene. Germline V gene data show CDR1 as MNHNY and CDR2 as SVGAGI (reference sequence). Here the CDR3 DNA reads TGTGCCAGCAGTTCTCAGGGGGGTGGCACTGAAGCTTTCTTT. This sequence encodes CASSSQGGGTEAFF.